The 8 T cell receptor beta chains below all came from one sample that was sequenced in a study of T cell responses to AZD1222 COVID-19 vaccine. Clones were sequenced by immunoSEQ multiplex PCR, and TCRdb holds only the in-frame ones, with some missing. The table has over 110,000 clones, more than 85% seen once. Here the sequenced sample was peripheral blood, taken on day 0 of AZD1222 vaccination. These receptor sequences come from an adult in good health.

The genes are TRBV3-1 (or the pseudogene TRBV3-2) and TRBJ1-6, with D possibly being TRBD1 (6 bases). Trimming left V 0 bases short and J 7 bases short, with 16 bases between. Germline V lookup: CDR1 LGHDT, CDR2 YNNKEL (reference sequence). The CDR3 extends over 17 amino acids. CDR3 nucleotides: TGTGCCAGCAGCCAAGAAATGAGGGACACACGGAATTCACCCCTCCACTTT. It is translated as CASSQEMRDTRNSPLHF.

The V gene is TRBV19, the J gene TRBJ2-1; TRBD2 matches at 11 bases. The V segment lost 7 bases and the J segment 6 bases; nucleotides outside the gene matches: 2. CDR3 length: 13 amino acids. Germline assignment: CDR1 LNHDA and CDR2 SQIVND (reference sequence). CDR3 nucleotides: TGTGCCAGTACGACTAGCGGGGTCAATGAGCAGTTCTTC. Translated, it gives CASTTSGVNEQFF. Variable domain in full (rest from reference TRBV19 and TRBJ2-1): DGGITQSPKYLFRKEGQNVTLSCEQNLNHDAMYWYRQDPGQGLRLIYYSQIVNDFQKGDIAEGYSVSREKKESFPLTVTSAQKNPTAFYLCASTTSGVNEQFFGPGTRLTVL.

The chain carries TRBV4-1 and TRBJ2-3, with D possibly matching TRBD1 (5 bases). The CDR3 spans 16 residues. Germline assignment: CDR1 MGHRA and CDR2 YSYEKL. V lost 1 base to trimming and J lost 1 base, with 12 bases between them. The CDR3 loop reads CASSQVPGWGTDTQYF. The CDR3, as DNA: TGCGCCAGCAGCCAAGTTCCAGGGTGGGGCACAGATACGCAGTATTTT.

V is TRBV9 and J is TRBJ1-5; D uncertain. From germline, CDR1 is SGDLS and CDR2 YYNGEE. The CDR3 has 12 residues. The V and J ends lost 0 bases and 4 bases respectively, with 2 bases between them. The DNA of the CDR3 is TGTGCCAGCAGCGTAGGGAATCAGCCCCAGCATTTT. The encoded protein is CASSVGNQPQHF. The full variable domain, in which reference TRBV9 and TRBJ1-5 provide the parts outside the CDR3, is DSGVTQTPKHLITATGQRVTLRCSPRSGDLSVYWYQQSLDQGLQFLIQYYNGEERAKGNILERFSAQQFPDLHSELNLSSLELGDSALYFCASSVGNQPQHFGDGTRLSIL.

The J gene is TRBJ2-7, the V gene TRBV7-9, with 7 bases fitting TRBD2. V was clipped by 4 bases and J by 7 bases; unmatched bases: 16. This CDR3 is built from 16 residues. CDR1 is SEHNR, CDR2 FQNEAQ, per germline (reference sequence). The CDR3 here is CASSYQTGTTPGEQYF. The CDR3 nucleotides are TGTGCCAGCAGCTACCAAACCGGGACTACCCCCGGGGAGCAGTACTTC.

The chain couples TRBV27 to TRBJ2-4, with 7 bases identical to TRBD2. Unmatched junction bases numbered 11, after V lost 6 bases and J lost 0 bases. Germline CDR1 and CDR2: MNHEY and SMNVEV (reference sequence). The CDR3 has 17 residues. CDR3 sequence: CASSPRGSWEAKNIQYF. The CDR3 bases are TGTGCCAGCAGCCCCCGCGGGAGTTGGGAAGCCAAAAACATTCAGTACTTC.

This chain links TRBV10-3 with TRBJ1-1; 10 bases map to TRBD1. J lost 4 bases, V lost 8 bases, and 7 bases had no gene match. CDR1 and CDR2 from the germline V gene are ENHRY and SYGVKD. The CDR3 runs 14 residues. In nucleotides, the CDR3 is TGTGCCATCCGGACAGGGGGGGATCGCACTGAAGCTTTCTTT. It is translated as CAIRTGGDRTEAFF.

The V gene is TRBV7-2, the J gene TRBJ2-1; perhaps TRBD2 as D (5 bases). Trimming took 5 bases from V and 7 from J, leaving 9 bases between them. The CDR3 runs 12 residues. Germline CDR1 is SGHTA and CDR2 is FQGNSA. The DNA for the CDR3 is TGTGCCAGCAGCCGGACTCAGAATGAGCAGTTCTTC. Its translation: CASSRTQNEQFF.